A single sample gave rise to the 8 T cell receptor beta chains below, sequenced in a study of shared clonotypes between healthy human individuals. Sequenced by immunoSEQ multiplex PCR; TCRdb stores in-frame clones only, minus some. The sample lists 2.5 million or so clones, around 90% occurring once. The sample taken for sequencing was naive CD4+ T cells sorted from blood. This sample's subset: CD45RA+ positively selected. The receptors originated from a man aged 18 to 35 in good health.

Of note for this clone: Sequence at one end of the junction differs from germline and may be a read error. The V and J genes are TRBV7-2 and TRBJ2-5, with 9 bases identical to TRBD2. CDR1 and CDR2 from the germline V gene are SGHTA and FQGNSA. The CDR3 runs 15 residues. The CDR3 bases are TGTGCCAGCAGCCTAGCGGGACGGGAAAGAGAGACCCAGTACTTC. It translates to CASSLAGRERETQYF.

The J gene is TRBJ2-5, the V gene TRBV6-1, with D unresolved. CDR1 is MNHNS and CDR2 is SASEGT in the germline V gene. The CDR3 runs 14 residues. Trimming stripped 3 bases from V and 5 bases from J, with 13 bases between. The CDR3 loop is CASSDVAMGETQYF. In DNA, the CDR3 is TGTGCCAGCAGTGATGTGGCGATGGGGGAGACCCAGTACTTC.

The chain couples TRBV5-1 to TRBJ2-3; D possibly corresponds to TRBD2 (6 bases). The germline gives CDR1 SGHRS, CDR2 YFSETQ. The CDR3 is made up of 16 amino acids. V lost 1 base to trimming and J lost 1 base, with 13 bases between them. The CDR3 DNA sequence: TGCGCCAGCAGCTTGTATTCCGGGGGAGGCACAGATACGCAGTATTTT. Translation gives CASSLYSGGGTDTQYF.

Note on this clone: Other DNA sequences in the same sample also yield this CDR3. The genes are TRBV5-1 and TRBJ2-1; D possibly uses TRBD1 or TRBD2 (5 bases each). Germline-derived CDR1 and CDR2 are SGHRS and YFSETQ. Trimming took 0 bases from V and 0 from J, leaving 10 bases between them. CDR3 length: 16 amino acids. CDR3 region: CASSLVAGSSYNEQFF. CDR3 DNA: TGCGCCAGCAGCTTGGTAGCAGGGAGCTCCTACAATGAGCAGTTCTTC.

The V and J genes are TRBV18 and TRBJ2-5, with TRBD2 matching over 15 bases. The CDR3 sequence is 17 residues long. The V segment lost 3 bases and the J segment 5 bases; nucleotides outside the gene matches: 7. In germline, CDR1 is KGHSH, CDR2 LQKENI. Written as DNA, the CDR3 is TGTGCCAGCTCACCTGGACTAGCGGGAGGGCCGTTTGAGACCCAGTACTTC. This gives the protein CASSPGLAGGPFETQYF.

V usage is TRBV2 and J usage is TRBJ1-1; D is unclear. This CDR3 spans 14 amino acids. Looked up from germline, CDR1 is SNHLY and CDR2 is FYNNEI. Between the trimmed V and J ends, which lost 5 bases and 6 bases, there was a span of 16 bases. This CDR3 is CASSYSREMPEAFF. The CDR3 DNA reads TGTGCCAGCAGTTACAGCCGGGAGATGCCTGAAGCTTTCTTT.

This clone showed up just a few times. The chain has TRBV29-1 and TRBJ1-1; a possible D gene is TRBD1 (5 bases). V lost 5 bases to trimming and J lost 0 bases, with 13 bases between them. This CDR3 has 14 residues. Germline V gene data show CDR1 as SQVTM and CDR2 as ANQGSEA. CDR3 bases: TGCAGCGTTTTGGTCAGGGCCATGAACACTGAAGCTTTCTTT. Encoded protein: CSVLVRAMNTEAFF.

As to this clone: This sample also contains other DNA sequences that code for the same CDR3. The V gene is TRBV18, the J gene TRBJ1-2; 7 bases are a match to TRBD1. The CDR3 has 14 residues. V trimming: 4 bases; J trimming: 2 bases; junction bases outside the gene matches: 4. Per the germline V gene, CDR1 is KGHSH and CDR2 is LQKENI. This chain's CDR3 is CASSQGTDNYGYTF. In DNA form, the CDR3 reads TGTGCCAGCTCACAAGGGACAGACAACTATGGCTACACCTTC. Based on the CDR3 plus reference TRBV18 and TRBJ1-2, the full variable domain is NAGVMQNPRHLVRRRGQEARLRCSPMKGHSHVYWYRQLPEEGLKFMVYLQKENIIDESGMPKERFSAEFPKEGPSILRIQQVVRGDSAAYFCASSQGTDNYGYTFGSGTRLTVV.